This T cell receptor beta chain was identified during a study of cytomegalovirus exposure and HLA in healthy donors. Study observations and caveats: Earlier analysis looked at TCR beta V segments, and most were productive about 90% or about 30% of the time.

The V gene end was trimmed by 4 bases and the J gene end by 5 bases; junction bases not matched to a gene: 0. From germline, CDR1 is LNHDA and CDR2 SQIVND (reference sequence). This CDR3 comprises 13 residues. As concerns this clone: Its antigen is not identified.

PCR amplification relied on 60 Vbeta primers (plus 13 Jbeta primers). TCRdb's table, derived via immunoSEQ multiplex PCR, lists solely in-frame clones and lacks some. The repertoire holds over 80,000 clones, with 55% to 75% as singletons. Specimen: PBMCs. The receptor was derived from a woman under 30 in good health and CMV-seropositive. The V and J genes are TRBV19 and TRBJ2-1; 9 bases align to TRBD1. The CDR3 here is CASSRQGDNEQFF. CDR3 nucleotide sequence: TGTGCCAGTAGTAGACAGGGGGACAATGAGCAGTTCTTC.